The present T cell receptor beta chain was sequenced within a study of shared clonotypes between healthy human individuals. General study findings and limits: Naive subsets typically showed greater estimated richness than memory subsets. Clonotypes which were not shared had lower generation probabilities than clonotypes that all four donors shared.

CDR3 length equals 15 residues. Germline V CDR1 and CDR2: SEHNR, FQNEAQ (reference sequence). With respect to this clone: Its cognate antigen is unknown. The junction shows a germline mismatch at one end, possibly a read error.

CD8 cells regarded as naive lacked CD45RO, were positively chosen for CCR7, and omitted terminally differentiated effector memory CD45RA+ cells. The test was conducted at deep level. Sequenced by immunoSEQ multiplex PCR; TCRdb stores in-frame clones only, minus some. Of about 2 million clones listed, approximately 94% are singletons. The receptor's source is a man aged 18 to 35 in good health. The sequenced sample consisted of naive CD8+ T cells sorted from blood. The V call is TRBV7-9, the J call TRBJ2-1; D possibly corresponds to TRBD2 (6 bases). The CDR3 loop reads CACSPAGSSYNEQFF. The CDR3 DNA follows: TGTGCCTGCAGTCCCGCCGGGAGCTCCTACAATGAGCAGTTCTTC.